Listed below are T cell receptor beta chains from one sample, sequenced in a study of CD8 T cells in ankylosing spondylitis. TCRdb reanalysed the 5' RACE reads using MiXCR and keeps one entry per CDR3 protein. The sample contains over 600,000 distinct CDR3 sequences, over 15% of which appear only once. The source material was blood, either unsorted or a sorted T cell fraction (not recorded which). The receptors here all came from a male donor with ankylosing spondylitis. The CDR3 runs from the conserved cysteine through the conserved F or W. The D gene is left open where the match is weak. Clone sizes are given selectively: once, few, many, or a class where the clone is expanded.

D gene | J gene | clone size | V gene | CDR3 DNA | CDR3 protein
. | TRBJ1-2 | . | TRBV20-1 | TGCAGTGCTAGAGATAGGGTGGCAGGGACCCTGTGGGGCTACACCTTC | CSARDRVAGTLWGYTF
TRBD1 | TRBJ1-2 | few | TRBV20-1 | TGCAGTGCTAGAGAAGGGACAGGCTATGGCTACACCTTC | CSAREGTGYGYTF
. | TRBJ1-1 | . | TRBV14 | TGTGCCAGCAGCCAAGATACAGGACAGCTGGAAGCTTTCTTT | CASSQDTGQLEAFF
. | TRBJ2-5 | once | TRBV3-1 | TGTGCCAGCAGAGGACTACTCCAAGAGACCCAGTACTTC | CASRGLLQETQYF
. | TRBJ1-1 | . | TRBV3-1 | TGTGCCAGCAGCCTCGGACAATCTCTTAAGCCAATGAACACTGAAGCTTTCTTT | CASSLGQSLKPMNTEAFF
TRBD1 | TRBJ1-1 | once | TRBV6-2/TRBV6-3 | TGTGCCAGCAGCCCAGCCCGTGGACAGGGTCCTGAAGCTTTCTTT | CASSPARGQGPEAFF
. | TRBJ2-1 | . | TRBV7-3 | TGTGCCAGCAGCTTAGACGTAGCGACAGGCTACAATGAGCAGTTCTTC | CASSLDVATGYNEQFF
. | TRBJ2-2 | . | TRBV7-3 | TGTGCCAGCAGCCGCTCAGCGGACACCGGGGAGCTGTTTTTT | CASSRSADTGELFF
. | TRBJ1-6 | . | TRBV12-3/TRBV12-4 | TGTGCCAGCAGTTTGCTCTTGGGGTTTGACTCACCCCTCCACTTT | CASSLLLGFDSPLHF
TRBD1 | TRBJ1-2 | . | TRBV27 | TGTGCCAGCAGTAGAGGGACAGGGGGCTATGGCTACACCTTC | CASSRGTGGYGYTF
. | TRBJ1-2 | . | TRBV12-3/TRBV12-4 | TGTGCCAGCAGTCCCGACATGGGAGGCTACACCTTC | CASSPDMGGYTF
. | TRBJ1-4 | few | TRBV5-1 | TGCGCCAGCACCCGGGGGTCCGAGAGTGAAAAACTGTTTTTT | CASTRGSESEKLFF
TRBD2 | TRBJ2-7 | once | TRBV6-2/TRBV6-3 | TGTGCCAGCAGGCCGGGACTAGCGAGCGGGGAGCAGTACTTC | CASRPGLASGEQYF
. | TRBJ2-1 | . | TRBV25-1 | TGTGCCAGCAGTGAGATTCGCGGCACCTTGAGCTCCTACAATGAGCAGTTCTTC | CASSEIRGTLSSYNEQFF
TRBD2 | TRBJ2-5 | few | TRBV30 | TGTGCCTGGAGTGTACCTAGCGGGAGGGTGGAGACCCAGTACTTC | CAWSVPSGRVETQYF
TRBD1 | TRBJ1-1 | . | TRBV6-1 | TGTGCCAGCGGGGCGGACAGGGGGTCGAAGGCTTTCTTT | CASGADRGSKAFF
. | TRBJ2-1 | . | TRBV7-2 | TGTGCCAGCAGCGTTAACAGTGAGCAGTTCTTC | CASSVNSEQFF
TRBD2 | TRBJ2-7 | few | TRBV6-2/TRBV6-3 | TGTGCCAGCAGTTACTCCGGGACTAGCGAGTACGAGCAGTACTTC | CASSYSGTSEYEQYF
. | TRBJ1-3 | . | TRBV7-2 | TGTGCCAGCAGCTCGGGGGCAGGGGCAACTGGAAACACCATATATTTT | CASSSGAGATGNTIYF
TRBD1 | TRBJ2-3 | few | TRBV7-9 | TGTGCCAGCAGCTTAGGGGGGACAGCATGGACAGATACGCAGTATTTT | CASSLGGTAWTDTQYF
. | TRBJ1-1 | . | TRBV5-1 | TGCGCCAGCAGCCCGGATGGGGCCACTGAAGCTTTCTTT | CASSPDGATEAFF
TRBD1 | TRBJ1-1 | . | TRBV4-1 | TGCGCCAGCAGCCCACAGGGGACGAACACTGAAGCTTTCTTT | CASSPQGTNTEAFF
TRBD1 | TRBJ1-1 | . | TRBV19 | TGTGCCAGTAGCTTGGGACAGGTTGGAACCACTGAAGCTTTCTTT | CASSLGQVGTTEAFF
. | TRBJ1-4 | . | TRBV5-1 | TGCGCCAGCAGCTTGGCCCAAGGGGGTCATGAAAAACTGTTTTTT | CASSLAQGGHEKLFF
. | TRBJ2-7 | . | TRBV12-3/TRBV12-4 | TGTGCCGGGGGAGGACCACCCTACGAGCAGTACTTC | CAGGGPPYEQYF
. | TRBJ2-7 | few | TRBV7-6 | TGTGCCAGCAGCTTAGTTCCGGAAGCTGGCGAGCAGTACTTC | CASSLVPEAGEQYF
. | TRBJ1-1 | . | TRBV5-1 | TGCGCCAGCAGCTTGGCCCGGAGGGAAGTACGGACTGAAGCTTTCTTT | CASSLARREVRTEAFF
. | TRBJ2-1 | few | TRBV29-1 | TGCAGCGTGCTTTCGGTTGAGCAGTTCTTC | CSVLSVEQFF
TRBD2 | TRBJ2-7 | many | TRBV27 | TGTGCCAGCAGTGTGACTAGCGGGAGCTACGAGCAGTACTTC | CASSVTSGSYEQYF
TRBD2 | TRBJ2-7 | . | TRBV5-5 | TGTGCCAGCAGCCGTATAGCGGGAGCCTCCTACGAGCAGTACTTC | CASSRIAGASYEQYF
. | TRBJ2-7 | . | TRBV4-3 | TGCGCCAGCAGCCAAGATCTCAGGTTCTACGAGCAGTACTTC | CASSQDLRFYEQYF
. | TRBJ1-5 | few | TRBV18 | TGTGCCAGCTCACCGACACAGGGACAGCCCCAGCATTTT | CASSPTQGQPQHF
. | TRBJ1-5 | . | TRBV7-9 | TGTGCCAGCAGCCCCCAGGGAGCTTCGGGTCAGCCCCAGCATTTT | CASSPQGASGQPQHF
. | TRBJ2-7 | . | TRBV12-3/TRBV12-4 | TGTGCCAGCAGTTTCGACCCGTCGGGCGAGCAGTACTTC | CASSFDPSGEQYF
. | TRBJ2-1 | . | TRBV6-1 | TGTGCCAGCGGGATCGGGGGGCGCTCCTACAATGAGCAGTTCTTC | CASGIGGRSYNEQFF
. | TRBJ2-1 | few | TRBV4-2 | TGTGCCAGCAGCCAAGTGACAGCGAGCTCCTACAATGAGCAGTTCTTC | CASSQVTASSYNEQFF
. | TRBJ2-1 | few | TRBV7-9 | TGTGCCAGCAGCGGCCCGGGACCCCAATCCTACAATGAGCAGTTCTTC | CASSGPGPQSYNEQFF
. | TRBJ1-5 | many | TRBV18 | TGTGCCAGCTCACCTTCGGGGGGCTTTAGCAATCAGCCCCAGCATTTT | CASSPSGGFSNQPQHF
TRBD2 | TRBJ2-3 | . | TRBV29-1 | TGCAGCGTTGCCCGGACTAGCGGGGGGGGCACAGATACGCAGTATTTT | CSVARTSGGGTDTQYF
TRBD1 | TRBJ1-1 | few | TRBV12-3/TRBV12-4 | TGTGCCAGCAGTTTAAACAGGGGTATCACTGAAGCTTTCTTT | CASSLNRGITEAFF
TRBD1 | TRBJ1-1 | . | TRBV15 | TGTGCCACCAGCAGAGTTCCGGGACAGGGGGCTAAAAACACTGAAGCTTTCTTT | CATSRVPGQGAKNTEAFF
TRBD2 | TRBJ2-1 | . | TRBV19 | TGTGCCAGTAGTCTCCGACTAGCCCATGAGCAGTTCTTC | CASSLRLAHEQFF
TRBD1 | TRBJ1-2 | . | TRBV2 | TGTGCCAGCAGTCCGGACAGGGGAGTGGGTAACTATGGCTACACCTTC | CASSPDRGVGNYGYTF
. | TRBJ1-2 | . | TRBV25-1 | TGTGCCAGCAGTTCTGAGGGCTACACCTTC | CASSSEGYTF
TRBD1 | TRBJ1-4 | few | TRBV29-1 | TGCAGCGCCCTAAAACAGGGGCCTCCGGGTGAAAAACTGTTTTTT | CSALKQGPPGEKLFF
TRBD2 | TRBJ2-1 | few | TRBV20-1 | TGCAGTGCCACCAGCGGGATCATGAAGTTCTTC | CSATSGIMKFF